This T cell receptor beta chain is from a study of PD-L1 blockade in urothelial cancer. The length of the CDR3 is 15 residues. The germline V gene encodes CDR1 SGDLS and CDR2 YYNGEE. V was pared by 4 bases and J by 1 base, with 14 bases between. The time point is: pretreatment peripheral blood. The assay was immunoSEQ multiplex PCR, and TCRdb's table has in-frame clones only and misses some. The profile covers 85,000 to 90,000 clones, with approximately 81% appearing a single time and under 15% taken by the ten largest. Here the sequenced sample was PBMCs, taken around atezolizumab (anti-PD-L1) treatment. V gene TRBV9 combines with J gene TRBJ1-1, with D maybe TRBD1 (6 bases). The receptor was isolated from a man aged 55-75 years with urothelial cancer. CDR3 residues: CASSQLGGANTEAFF. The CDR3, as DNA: TGTGCCAGCAGCCAGCTGGGGGGGGCGAACACTGAAGCTTTCTTT.